Listed below are T cell receptor beta chains from one sample, sequenced in a study of shared clonotypes between healthy human individuals. Using immunoSEQ multiplex PCR, the repertoire was profiled, and TCRdb retains in-frame clones only, with some absent. The sample shows some 1,900,000 clones, over 85% of them seen only once. Sequenced: naive CD8+ T cells sorted from blood. These receptors were taken from a young man in good health. Each CDR3 is given with its conserved first and last residue. Size is omitted from some rows. Given values are once, few, many or a class for expanded clones.

v_gene | abundance | CDR3aa
TRBV10-2 | . | CASSESAEGSYNEQFF
TRBV19 | . | CASSTTGGVEEQYF
TRBV19 | . | CASSIVWGNEQFF
TRBV18 | . | CASSPLRDIQETQYF
TRBV5-4 | . | CASSPGQGQETQYF
TRBV6-1 | . | CASTELLGANVLTF
TRBV7-6 | . | CASSGLGELDTQYF
TRBV10-1 | . | CASWGLAGDRGSQFF
TRBV28 | . | CASASVSGRGTYEQYF
TRBV7-9 | . | CAIRSGGAYEQYF
TRBV30 | . | CAWSGTGADEQYF
TRBV27 | . | CASSNPPGTGIPEQYF
TRBV2 | . | CASSENRDTILNTEAFF
TRBV6-1 | . | CASSVGGGRSTDTQYF
TRBV4-1 | . | CASSQEPGSSYEQYF
TRBV7-9 | . | CASSPEEDYEQYF
TRBV19 | . | CASSPGVSYEQYF
TRBV7-6 | . | CASSWTPGYNEKLFF
TRBV9 | . | CASSTGQTYTF
TRBV29-1 | . | CSVSRNYEQYF
TRBV27 | . | CASSWTGAGETQYF
TRBV14 | . | CASSLRLDAREQYF
TRBV7-6 | . | CASSLALAGATDTQYF
TRBV13 | . | CASSLYGEQFF
TRBV7-2 | . | CASSPTGLAVQLRETQYF
TRBV5-6 | . | CASSSRTSGGYPYEQYF
TRBV4-3 | . | CASSQDGLAEQETQYF
TRBV11-2 | . | CASSLEYGPTNEKLFF
TRBV11-2 | . | CASSRERYYNEQFF
TRBV30 | . | CACSSEGVQPQHF
TRBV10-1 | . | CASSESSGAGEQYF
TRBV11-2 | . | CASSLEADTEAFF
TRBV5-4 | . | CASRQGQGVYEQYF
TRBV7-9 | . | CASNKQGNEQFF
TRBV11-3 | . | CASSLGGRGDTEAFF
TRBV13 | . | CASSFSPGESFRNTGELFF
TRBV7-9 | . | CASSLAIGGRYSEAFF
TRBV10-3 | once | CAIRDLTRPELFF
TRBV9 | . | CASSVSRDTTLEAFF
TRBV9 | . | CASSVSGGMNTEAFF
TRBV9 | . | CASSVEQVSTDTQYF
TRBV5-1 | . | CASSLYRYTGELFF
TRBV28 | . | CASSFTDRVSGYTF
TRBV10-3 | . | CAISDGVRTGELFF
TRBV7-9 | . | CASSSGLAGTTDTQYF
TRBV2 | . | CASSERNGGARYEQYF
TRBV7-6 | . | CASTLFGGRVGNEQFF
TRBV14 | . | CASSRGGDYEQYF
TRBV4-1 | . | CASSLSSGQWTYGYTF
TRBV9 | . | CASSPGGTYEQYF
TRBV11-2 | . | CASNLAPGENTGELFF
TRBV5-6 | . | CASSLVVAGGGFADTQYF
TRBV9 | . | CASSGSGTGLYEQYF
TRBV28 | . | CASSSIRSSYEQYF
TRBV6-1 | . | CASSDTKLGDSYNEQFF